The next 13 T cell receptor beta chains were all read from a single sample in a study of T cell responses to AZD1222 COVID-19 vaccine. Sequencing was performed with immunoSEQ multiplex PCR; in TCRdb, only in-frame clones are kept and a portion is missing. The data contain 60,000 to 85,000 clones, around 85% of them singletons. Sequenced here: peripheral blood, sampled on day 0 of AZD1222 vaccination. Receptors were obtained from an adult in good health.

The chain uses TRBV9 and TRBJ2-7, with 12 bases matching TRBD2. This CDR3 comprises 15 residues. The J segment lost 3 bases and the V segment lost 0 bases, leaving 1 base of the junction unmatched. CDR1 and CDR2 from the germline V gene are SGDLS and YYNGEE. CDR3 DNA: TGTGCCAGCAGCGTAGCTAGCGGGAGGGTCTACGAGCAGTACTTC. It yields the protein CASSVASGRVYEQYF.

This sequence joins TRBV12-3 or TRBV12-4 and TRBJ2-3; D is perhaps TRBD1 or TRBD2 (5 bases each). V lost 2 bases to trimming and J lost 6 bases, with 9 bases between them. The CDR3 length is 13 residues. CDR3 sequence: CASSLSWGDTQYF. CDR3 DNA sequence: TGTGCCAGCAGTTTAAGTTGGGGGGATACGCAGTATTTT.

V is TRBV6-6 and J is TRBJ2-7; perhaps TRBD2 as D (6 bases). CDR1 and CDR2 (germline): MNHNY, SVGAGI (reference sequence). V lost 4 bases and J 5 bases, leaving 15 bases between the germline ends. The CDR3 is 14 residues long. The CDR3 sequence: CASSSGLAFHEQYF. In DNA form, the CDR3 reads TGTGCCAGCAGTTCGGGGCTAGCGTTCCACGAGCAGTACTTC.

This chain joins TRBV19 and TRBJ2-3, with 9 bases matching TRBD2. The CDR3 runs 14 residues. The J segment lost 1 base and the V segment lost 6 bases, leaving 2 bases of the junction unmatched. The germline V gene has CDR1 LNHDA and CDR2 SQIVND (reference sequence). In DNA, the CDR3 is TGTGCCAGTAGGAGGACTAGCGGCACAGATACGCAGTATTTT. Translation gives CASRRTSGTDTQYF.

V is TRBV2 and J is TRBJ2-2; D remains unclear. This CDR3 has 15 residues. The germline V gene encodes CDR1 SNHLY and CDR2 FYNNEI. V lost 3 bases and J 3 bases, leaving 11 bases between the germline ends. CDR3 coding DNA: TGTGCCAGCAGTGAGAGGCACACCTACACCGGGGAGCTGTTTTTT. Amino acid sequence: CASSERHTYTGELFF.

J is TRBJ2-7 and V is TRBV28; D possibly uses TRBD1 or TRBD2 (5 bases each). The CDR3 spans 15 residues. Trimming took off 5 bases at V and 3 bases at J, with 17 bases between the two ends. The germline CDR1 and CDR2 sequences are MDHEN and SYDVKM. The chain's CDR3 is CASSVPGRRNYEQYF. For the CDR3, the DNA is TGTGCCAGCAGTGTCCCGGGACGTAGGAACTACGAGCAGTACTTC. The full variable domain, completed using reference TRBV28 and TRBJ2-7, is DVKVTQSSRYLVKRTGEKVFLECVQDMDHENMFWYRQDPGLGLRLIYFSYDVKMKEKGDIPEGYSVSREKKERFSLILESASTNQTSMYLCASSVPGRRNYEQYFGPGTRLTVT.

The CDR3 reads CASSLAGALYGYTF. In DNA, the CDR3 is TGTGCCAGCAGCTTAGCAGGAGCGTTATATGGCTACACCTTC. The chain joins TRBV11-2 to TRBJ1-2; D is undetermined. Per the germline V gene, CDR1 is SGHAT and CDR2 is FQNNGV. The V gene lost 1 base and the J gene lost 5 bases, with 11 bases spanning the gap. The CDR3 sequence is 14 residues long.

The chain joins TRBV5-1 to TRBJ1-3, with D hard to call. Trimming took 4 bases from V and 0 from J, leaving 5 bases between them. The CDR3 has 13 amino acids. Germline CDR1 SGHRS, CDR2 YFSETQ. The DNA for the CDR3 is TGCGCCAGCAGCGCAGGCTCTGGAAACACCATATATTTT. It codes for CASSAGSGNTIYF. Based on the CDR3 plus reference TRBV5-1 and TRBJ1-3, the full variable domain is KAGVTQTPRYLIKTRGQQVTLSCSPISGHRSVSWYQQTPGQGLQFLFEYFSETQRNKGNFPGRFSGRQFSNSRSEMNVSTLELGDSALYLCASSAGSGNTIYFGEGSWLTVV.

This rearrangement joins TRBV3-1 (or the pseudogene TRBV3-2) to TRBJ1-5, with D hard to call. The ends were cut back, 0 bases at V and 11 bases at J, with 8 bases in the middle. Germline V gives CDR1 LGHDT, CDR2 YNNKEL (reference sequence). The CDR3 loop spans 12 amino acids. CDR3 region: CASSQEGSAQHF. CDR3 nucleotides: TGTGCCAGCAGCCAAGAGGGATCGGCCCAGCATTTT.

This sequence joins TRBV29-1 and TRBJ1-3; tentatively, D is TRBD1 (5 bases). Trimming left V 6 bases short and J 0 bases short, with 12 bases between. The V gene's germline CDR1 is SQVTM and CDR2 ANQGSEA. The CDR3 totals 14 residues. This CDR3 is CSVRDSNSGNTIYF. The CDR3 coding sequence is TGCAGCGTCCGAGACAGCAACTCTGGAAACACCATATATTTT.

CDR3 protein: CASSMWGTGELFF. DNA of the CDR3: TGTGCCAGTAGTATGTGGGGCACCGGGGAGCTGTTTTTT. The chain couples TRBV19 to TRBJ2-2; no firm D call. CDR1 is LNHDA, CDR2 SQIVND, per germline (reference sequence). V shed 3 bases and J shed 4 bases, with 6 bases lying between them. The CDR3 loop spans 13 amino acids.

This rearrangement joins TRBV10-3 to TRBJ2-6; 9 bases align to TRBD1. This CDR3 comprises 19 residues. CDR1 is ENHRY, CDR2 SYGVKD, per germline. V trimming: 3 bases; J trimming: 0 bases; junction bases outside the gene matches: 9. This chain's CDR3 is CAISDMVSGQGSGANVLTF. Written as DNA, the CDR3 is TGTGCCATCAGTGATATGGTTTCGGGACAGGGCTCTGGGGCCAACGTCCTGACTTTC.

This clone was counted a single time. The chain recombines TRBV7-2 with TRBJ2-7; 10 nucleotides match TRBD2. Germline V gives CDR1 SGHTA, CDR2 FQGNSA. The CDR3 length is 13 residues. With 5 bases clipped from V and 6 bases from J, the junction kept 4 bases outside the gene matches. The CDR3 sequence: CASSGRLAGEQYF. The CDR3 DNA follows: TGTGCCAGCAGCGGTCGACTAGCGGGCGAGCAGTACTTC.